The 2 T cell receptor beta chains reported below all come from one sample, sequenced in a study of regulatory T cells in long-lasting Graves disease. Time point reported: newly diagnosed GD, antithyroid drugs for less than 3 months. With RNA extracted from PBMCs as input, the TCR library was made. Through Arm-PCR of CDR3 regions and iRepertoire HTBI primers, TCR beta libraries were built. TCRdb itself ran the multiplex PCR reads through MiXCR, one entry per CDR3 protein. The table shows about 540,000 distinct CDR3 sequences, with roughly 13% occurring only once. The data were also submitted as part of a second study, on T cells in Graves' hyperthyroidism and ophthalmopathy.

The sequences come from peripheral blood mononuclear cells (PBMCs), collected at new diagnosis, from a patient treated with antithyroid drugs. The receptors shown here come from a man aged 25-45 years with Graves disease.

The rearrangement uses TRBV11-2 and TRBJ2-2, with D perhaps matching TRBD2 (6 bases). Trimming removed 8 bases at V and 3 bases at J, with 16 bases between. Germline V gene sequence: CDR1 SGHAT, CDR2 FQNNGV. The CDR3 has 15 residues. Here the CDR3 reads CASPRRDQHTGELFF. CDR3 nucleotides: TGTGCCAGCCCCCGGAGGGACCAACACACCGGGGAGCTGTTTTTT.

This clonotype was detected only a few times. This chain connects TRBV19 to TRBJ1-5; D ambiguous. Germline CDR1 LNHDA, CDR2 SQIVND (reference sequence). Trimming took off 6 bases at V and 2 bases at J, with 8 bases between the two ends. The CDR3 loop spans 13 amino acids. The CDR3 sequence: CASRRNGNQPQHF. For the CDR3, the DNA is TGTGCCAGTAGAAGGAATGGCAATCAGCCCCAGCATTTT. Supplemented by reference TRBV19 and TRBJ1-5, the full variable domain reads DGGITQSPKYLFRKEGQNVTLSCEQNLNHDAMYWYRQDPGQGLRLIYYSQIVNDFQKGDIAEGYSVSREKKESFPLTVTSAQKNPTAFYLCASRRNGNQPQHFGDGTRLSIL.